One TCR beta chain is described in this entry. Antigen specificity is unknown. Before sequencing, viral peptide pools were used by the ViraFEST assay to expand antigen-specific CD4+ T cells. The authors isolated CD4+ T cells after around 11 days of culture. Nobody among the vaccine recipients had prior SARS-CoV-2 infection (nucleocapsid antibodies were negative). Wells each received over 1.5 million PBMC, cultured with approximately 10 IU/ml IL-2 and roughly 10 ug/ml peptides. The authors replaced half the medium with IL-2 medium on days 3 and 7. The data were obtained in a study of vaccination effects on CD4 cells after COVID-19. Germline V gene lookup returns CDR1 LGHDT and CDR2 YNNKEL (reference sequence). CDR3 length equals 14 residues. Trimming shortened V by 1 base and J by 6 bases, and 10 bases separated the two germline ends. Sequenced by immunoSEQ multiplex PCR; TCRdb stores in-frame clones only, minus some. The sample contains some 69,000 clones, 65% to 80% of which appear only once.

Notes on the study in general: Whether induced by infection or by vaccine, clones showed marked clonal contraction late after vaccination.

This chain links TRBV3-1 (or the pseudogene TRBV3-2) with TRBJ1-5; D ambiguous. The material sequenced was CD4+ T cells from PBMCs cultured with HCoV-NL63 spike peptides, taken before COVID-19 vaccination. This TCR came from a human donor who received a COVID-19 vaccine. The CDR3 loop reads CASSQGLGGQPQHF. DNA for the CDR3: TGTGCCAGCAGCCAAGGTTTAGGAGGTCAGCCCCAGCATTTT.